This T cell receptor gamma chain was captured in a study of Vδ1+ human thymocytes. Extracted RNA was reverse transcribed into cDNA. The CDR3 regions were amplified by multiplex PCR from V-gene primers to a constant-region primer. TCRdb reanalyzed the multiplex PCR reads using CATT. This sample has tens of thousands of gamma-chain clones, with 20% to 25% found just once. The sorted cells were CD3+ Vdelta1+ Vdelta2- thymocytes from alphabeta-depleted thymus. General study findings and limits: Unexpected Vdelta2 sequences could cause misinterpretation of bulk repertoire data. Despite high sort purity, about 20% of thymic T cell receptor delta sequences were Vdelta2. Thymic TRG and TRD repertoires appeared highly polyclonal, with Gaussian CDR3 length distributions.

As to this clone: Its cognate antigen is unknown.

The germline CDR1 and CDR2 sequences are VINAFY and YDVSNSKD. Trimming took 0 bases from V and 11 from J; bases not matched to a gene: 4. CDR3 length: 11 amino acids. The chain employs TRGV5 and TRGJ1 or TRGJ2. Specimen: Vdelta1+ gamma-delta thymocytes from the thymus. Indicated subset: FACS-sorted CD3+ TCRalphabeta- TCRVdelta1+ TCRVdelta2- thymocytes. The origin of this receptor is a boy under two years old who had congenital heart surgery. The chain's CDR3 is CATWDRCEKLF. DNA for the CDR3: TGTGCCACCTGGGACAGGTGTGAGAAACTCTTT.